These 9 T cell receptor beta chains were sequenced from one sample in a study of glioma-infiltrating T cells. Amplification of TCR alpha and beta CDR3 regions from RNA used iRepertoire nested multiplex PCR. TCRdb passed the multiplex PCR reads through MiXCR, listing each CDR3 protein once. The data show about 140,000 distinct CDR3 sequences, 30% to 40% seen once. Material: glioma tissue, nonneoplastic brain tissue, or PBMCs (not recorded which). All receptors come from a human donor with low-grade glioma or glioblastoma, undergoing nonglioma brain surgery, or in good health (not recorded which).

This clonotype was picked up a small number of times. This chain links TRBV20-1 with TRBJ2-1, with D possibly TRBD2 on 5 matching bases. Germline loops: CDR1 DFQATT, CDR2 SNEGSKA (reference sequence). The CDR3 is 15 residues long. The ends were cut back, 1 base at V and 2 bases at J, with 12 bases in the middle. CDR3 in amino acids: CSARGAGVAYNEQFF. CDR3 DNA: TGCAGTGCTAGAGGGGCCGGGGTGGCCTACAATGAGCAGTTCTTC.

This clonotype was found a few times. As DNA, the CDR3 is TGTGCCAGCAGTTATTCAGGACTCGCGAACACCGGGGAGCTGTTTTTT. Its translation is CASSYSGLANTGELFF. This chain links TRBV6-6 with TRBJ2-2; D is possibly TRBD2 (5 bases). Germline V gene sequence: CDR1 MNHNY, CDR2 SVGAGI (reference sequence). Trimming took 3 bases from V and 0 from J, leaving 11 bases between them. The CDR3 totals 16 residues.

Regarding this clonotype: A junction end diverges from the germline sequence, so it may reflect a read error. This chain connects TRBV20-1 to TRBJ2-1; 13 positions agree with TRBD2. The germline gives CDR1 DFQATT, CDR2 SNEGSKA (reference sequence). The CDR3 runs to 15 residues. The CDR3 DNA reads TGCAGTGCCAGAGGGACTAGCGGGGTTCCGAATGAGCAGTTCTTC. Its protein is CSARGTSGVPNEQFF.

In its sample, this clonotype was seen once. This chain connects TRBV12-3 or TRBV12-4 to TRBJ1-5; possibly TRBD1 for D (5 bases). The CDR3 has 15 amino acids. The V and J ends lost 3 bases and 3 bases respectively, with 12 bases between them. Here the CDR3 reads CASSFRGRLNQPQHF. CDR3 DNA sequence: TGTGCCAGCAGTTTTCGGGGACGTCTCAATCAGCCCCAGCATTTT.

This clonotype has only a few counts. V gene TRBV2 combines with J gene TRBJ1-6; 10 bases align to TRBD1. V was pared by 5 bases and J by 9 bases, with 4 bases of the junction left unmatched. Per the germline V gene, CDR1 is SNHLY and CDR2 is FYNNEI. The CDR3 covers 14 residues. The CDR3 DNA follows: TGTGCCAGCAGTCGGGACAGGGGTACTTCACCCCTCCACTTT. Translation: CASSRDRGTSPLHF.

The rearrangement joins TRBV4-3 to TRBJ2-5; unclear D gene. This CDR3 region has 13 residues. Germline lookup yields CDR1 LGHNA and CDR2 YSLEER. V was clipped by 0 bases and J by 4 bases, with 6 bases between them. This CDR3 reads CASSQDTLETQYF. The CDR3 DNA reads as TGCGCCAGCAGCCAAGATACCCTAGAGACCCAGTACTTC.

This clonotype was picked up one time. The chain combines TRBV12-3 or TRBV12-4 with TRBJ2-1; D is possibly TRBD1 or TRBD2 (5 bases each). V lost 5 bases to trimming and J lost 7 bases, with 24 bases between them. The CDR3 totals 17 residues. This CDR3 reads CASSLSGRAVGGNEQFF. The DNA for the CDR3 is TGTGCCAGCAGTCTCTCCGGCAGGGCGGTCGGAGGAAATGAGCAGTTCTTC.

The chain recombines TRBV29-1 with TRBJ2-3; D may be TRBD1 (5 bases). V dropped 4 bases and J dropped 2 bases, with 13 bases sitting between them. The germline CDR1 and CDR2 sequences are SQVTM and ANQGSEA. The CDR3 covers 14 residues. In nucleotides, the CDR3 is TGCAGCGTTGGGACATCCCGGGTCACAGATACGCAGTATTTT. This sequence encodes CSVGTSRVTDTQYF.

The chain joins TRBV15 to TRBJ2-7; D not certain. V lost 0 bases and J lost 0, with 6 bases in between. Germline V gene lookup returns CDR1 LNHNV and CDR2 YYDKDF (reference sequence). This CDR3 contains 14 residues. The CDR3 nucleotides read TGTGCCACCAGCAGAGATTCTATCTCCTACGAGCAGTACTTC. Translating gives CATSRDSISYEQYF.